A single sample gave rise to the 13 T cell receptor beta chains below, sequenced in a study of cytomegalovirus exposure and HLA in healthy donors. The repertoire was sequenced with immunoSEQ multiplex PCR; TCRdb's copy has only in-frame clones and lacks some. The sample records a few hundred thousand clones, around 86% being singletons. The sample consisted of PBMCs. These receptors all come from a woman aged 18-30 years in good health and CMV-seronegative.

The V and J genes are TRBV4-1 and TRBJ2-3, with TRBD2 identical over 10 bases. Unmatched junction bases numbered 12, after V lost 5 bases and J lost 4 bases. Germline V gene lookup returns CDR1 MGHRA and CDR2 YSYEKL. This CDR3 comprises 17 residues. CDR3 DNA: TGCGCCAGCAGCGTGCAACGCTTAGCGGGGGGTCCAGATACGCAGTATTTT. This translates into CASSVQRLAGGPDTQYF.

J is TRBJ1-3 and V is TRBV30, with 8 bases that match TRBD1. CDR1 and CDR2 (germline): GTSNPN, SVGIG (reference sequence). The V gene end was trimmed by 2 bases and the J gene end by 2 bases; junction bases not matched to a gene: 5. The CDR3 contains 15 residues. The CDR3 coding sequence is TGTGCCTGGAGTCCTCGACAGGGGCCTGGAAACACCATATATTTT. Translated, it gives CAWSPRQGPGNTIYF. Combining the CDR3 with reference TRBV30 and TRBJ1-3 gives the whole variable domain SQTIHQWPATLVQPVGSPLSLECTVEGTSNPNLYWYRQAAGRGLQLLFYSVGIGQISSEVPQNLSASRPQDRQFILSSKKLLLSDSGFYLCAWSPRQGPGNTIYFGEGSWLTVV.

This chain joins TRBV27 and TRBJ2-1; 7 bases map to TRBD2. The J segment lost 4 bases and the V segment lost 7 bases, leaving 7 bases of the junction unmatched. The germline V gene encodes CDR1 MNHEY and CDR2 SMNVEV (reference sequence). CDR3 size: 14 residues. The CDR3 DNA reads as TGTGCCAGCAAACGGATGCGGGAGTACAATGAGCAGTTCTTC. Translation gives CASKRMREYNEQFF.

In this sample, this clone turned up once. The V and J genes are TRBV16 and TRBJ1-1, with D unresolved. In germline, CDR1 is KGHSY, CDR2 FQNENV. This CDR3 spans 15 amino acids. The V end was cut by 4 bases, the J end by 0 bases, with 12 bases between. The CDR3 reads CASSLVRSMNTEAFF. The CDR3 DNA follows: TGTGCCAGCAGCCTAGTGAGAAGTATGAACACTGAAGCTTTCTTT.

The rearrangement uses TRBV19 and TRBJ2-3; D is undetermined. The CDR3 is 17 amino acids. V lost 0 bases, J lost 2 bases, and 15 bases lay in between. Germline CDR1 reads LNHDA; CDR2 reads SQIVND (reference sequence). In DNA, the CDR3 is TGTGCCAGTAGTATAGATCTGCTAGACTCAACCACAGATACGCAGTATTTT. This sequence encodes CASSIDLLDSTTDTQYF. The full variable domain, in which reference TRBV19 and TRBJ2-3 provide the parts outside the CDR3, is DGGITQSPKYLFRKEGQNVTLSCEQNLNHDAMYWYRQDPGQGLRLIYYSQIVNDFQKGDIAEGYSVSREKKESFPLTVTSAQKNPTAFYLCASSIDLLDSTTDTQYFGPGTRLTVL.

V usage is TRBV30 and J usage is TRBJ1-2; the D gene is possibly TRBD1 (6 bases). Trimming removed 4 bases at V and 1 base at J, with 13 bases between. Germline CDR1 and CDR2: GTSNPN and SVGIG (reference sequence). The CDR3 is made up of 14 amino acids. The CDR3 spells CAWMGHQFNYGYTF. CDR3 nucleotides: TGTGCCTGGATGGGACACCAGTTTAACTATGGCTACACCTTC.

The genes are TRBV5-6 and TRBJ1-2; weak D call: TRBD1 (5 bases). This CDR3 spans 14 amino acids. Trimming left V 0 bases short and J 3 bases short, with 9 bases between. Germline V gene lookup returns CDR1 SGHDT and CDR2 YYEEEE. CDR3 protein: CASSLAGMDYGYTF. CDR3 nucleotide sequence: TGTGCCAGCAGCTTGGCAGGGATGGACTATGGCTACACCTTC.

This sequence joins TRBV7-9 and TRBJ1-2; D is possibly TRBD1 (6 bases). Trimming took off 1 base at V and 0 bases at J, with 15 bases between the two ends. Germline values: CDR1 SEHNR, CDR2 FQNEAQ (reference sequence). The CDR3 totals 17 residues. The CDR3: CASSLGGGRTSNYGYTF. DNA of the CDR3: TGTGCCAGCAGCTTAGGTGGGGGCCGCACCTCTAACTATGGCTACACCTTC. Supplemented by reference TRBV7-9 and TRBJ1-2, the full variable domain reads DTGVSQNPRHKITKRGQNVTFRCDPISEHNRLYWYRQTLGQGPEFLTYFQNEAQLEKSRLLSDRFSAERPKGSFSTLEIQRTEQGDSAMYLCASSLGGGRTSNYGYTFGSGTRLTVV.

V and J are TRBV5-1 and TRBJ2-2; unclear D gene. With 4 bases removed from V and 0 bases from J, the gap between germline ends came to 13 bases. The CDR3 is 16 residues long. The germline V gene encodes CDR1 SGHRS and CDR2 YFSETQ. This chain's CDR3 is CASSAPDTANTGELFF. The CDR3 nucleotides are TGCGCCAGCAGCGCCCCAGACACCGCGAACACCGGGGAGCTGTTTTTT. Complete variable domain (other parts from reference TRBV5-1 and TRBJ2-2): KAGVTQTPRYLIKTRGQQVTLSCSPISGHRSVSWYQQTPGQGLQFLFEYFSETQRNKGNFPGRFSGRQFSNSRSEMNVSTLELGDSALYLCASSAPDTANTGELFFGEGSRLTVL.

The rearrangement uses TRBV4-2 and TRBJ1-1; D gene uncertain. The V gene lost 0 bases and the J gene lost 0 bases, with 8 bases spanning the gap. Germline loops: CDR1 LGHNA, CDR2 YNFKEQ. The CDR3 runs to 15 residues. In DNA form, the CDR3 reads TGTGCCAGCAGCCAAGATGGTGAGGTGAACACTGAAGCTTTCTTT. Translating it yields CASSQDGEVNTEAFF.

The V call is TRBV4-1, the J call TRBJ2-3; TRBD1 aligns across 8 bases. Germline V CDR1 and CDR2: MGHRA, YSYEKL. The V and J ends lost 3 bases and 1 base, in that order; junction bases with no gene match: 6. This CDR3 is built from 16 residues. CDR3 in amino acids: CASSQAQGVGTDTQYF. CDR3 nucleotide sequence: TGCGCCAGCAGCCAGGCACAGGGGGTTGGCACAGATACGCAGTATTTT.

Written as DNA, the CDR3 is TGCGCCAGCAGTGCCACTAGCGGGAACCACCCCTACGAGCAGTACTTC. Its translation is CASSATSGNHPYEQYF. This rearrangement joins TRBV4-1 to TRBJ2-7; 10 positions match TRBD2. With 6 bases clipped from V and 2 bases from J, the junction kept 10 bases outside the gene matches. This CDR3 comprises 16 residues. Germline V gene sequence: CDR1 MGHRA, CDR2 YSYEKL.

This rearrangement joins TRBV11-2 to TRBJ1-1, with no clear D. The V gene lost 1 base and the J gene lost 2 bases, with 8 bases spanning the gap. Germline V gene data show CDR1 as SGHAT and CDR2 as FQNNGV. The CDR3 runs 14 residues. CDR3 sequence: CASSLVRGNTEAFF. CDR3 DNA sequence: TGTGCCAGCAGCTTAGTACGGGGAAACACTGAAGCTTTCTTT.